These 8 T cell receptor beta chains were all obtained from the same sample, sequenced in a study of low-dose radiotherapy and immunotherapy resistance in tumors. The sample's time point: before trial treatment. Both TCRalpha and TCRbeta chains were reverse transcribed with V-gene-specific primers. A 20-cycle PCR with a constant-region primer and V-primer adapter amplified TCRs. TCRdb re-called the reads with MiXCR, one entry per CDR3 protein. Among about 39,000 distinct CDR3 sequences listed, roughly 31% were seen once. Material: PBMCs, obtained before treatment. These receptors were taken from a male donor with gallbladder cancer.

As regards this clonotype: A read error is the likely source, as a far larger clone sits one nucleotide away. The chain uses TRBV6-5 and TRBJ1-1; TRBD1 might be the D (6 bases). The germline CDR1 and CDR2 sequences are MNHEY and SVGAGI. CDR3 length: 17 residues. Here the CDR3 reads CAISEGTQNSGNSEAFF. CDR3 nucleotides: TGTGCCATCAGTGAGGGGACACAGAACTCGGGGAACTCTGAAGCTTTCTTT.

With regard to this clonotype: A far larger clone lies a single base away; this is likely a read error. This chain links TRBV5-1 with TRBJ2-7, with no clear D. V lost 0 bases and J 7 bases, leaving 8 bases between the germline ends. The CDR3 contains 12 residues. Germline-derived CDR1 and CDR2 are SGHRS and YFSETQ. The chain's CDR3 is CASSLGYNEQYF. The CDR3 DNA reads TGCGCCAGCAGCTTGGGCTACAATGAGCAGTACTTC.

The chain links TRBV4-2 to TRBJ2-3, with D possibly called TRBD1 or TRBD2 (5 bases each). The CDR3 sequence is 15 residues long. Trimming removed 6 bases from V and 4 bases from J, with 17 bases in between. The germline gives CDR1 LGHNA, CDR2 YNFKEQ. CDR3 in DNA: TGTGCCAGCAGTCACTCCGGGACCGGATCAGATACGCAGTATTTT. Translated: CASSHSGTGSDTQYF.

As regards this clonotype: The likely explanation is a read error, given a far larger clone one base away. The chain uses TRBV5-1 and TRBJ2-7, with a tentative D call TRBD2 (5 bases). Germline V gene sequence: CDR1 SGHRS, CDR2 YFSETQ. The CDR3 is made up of 17 amino acids. Trimming pared 1 base from V and 7 bases from J, leaving 24 bases between. CDR3 region: CASSLMAALGDSDEQYF. As DNA, the CDR3 is TGCGCCAGCAGCTTGATGGCAGCCCTCGGGGATTCCGATGAGCAGTACTTC. Drawing the rest from reference TRBV5-1 and TRBJ2-7, the complete variable domain is KAGVTQTPRYLIKTRGQQVTLSCSPISGHRSVSWYQQTPGQGLQFLFEYFSETQRNKGNFPGRFSGRQFSNSRSEMNVSTLELGDSALYLCASSLMAALGDSDEQYFGPGTRLTVT.

This clonotype was detected a few times. The genes are TRBV7-3 and TRBJ2-3, with D unresolved. V gave up 1 base and J gave up 6 bases, with 8 bases separating them. The germline CDR1 and CDR2 sequences are SGHTA and FQGTGA. The CDR3 covers 13 residues. This chain's CDR3 is CASSLIGDDTQYF. The CDR3 coding sequence is TGTGCCAGCAGCTTAATAGGAGACGATACGCAGTATTTT. Full variable domain (outside the CDR3, taken from reference TRBV7-3 and TRBJ2-3): GAGVSQTPSNKVTEKGKYVELRCDPISGHTALYWYRQSLGQGPEFLIYFQGTGAADDSGLPNDRFFAVRPEGSVSTLKIQRTERGDSAVYLCASSLIGDDTQYFGPGTRLTVL.

The chain couples TRBV4-1 to TRBJ2-3; D gene ambiguous. The length of the CDR3 is 15 residues. V lost 0 bases and J 3 bases, leaving 10 bases between the germline ends. Germline V lookup: CDR1 MGHRA, CDR2 YSYEKL. CDR3: CASSQDPLGTDTQYF. The DNA of the CDR3 is TGCGCCAGCAGCCAAGATCCACTGGGGACAGATACGCAGTATTTT.

This clonotype was detected only a few times. The V gene is TRBV6-1, the J gene TRBJ1-2, with 8 bases lining up with TRBD1. The V gene end was trimmed by 5 bases and the J gene end by 4 bases; junction bases not matched to a gene: 9. Germline CDR1 reads MNHNS; CDR2 reads SASEGT. CDR3 length: 15 residues. The CDR3 here is CASSYGQGGGYGYTF. In DNA, the CDR3 is TGTGCCAGCAGTTACGGACAGGGTGGTGGCTATGGCTACACCTTC.

This clonotype was detected ten times or more. The chain has TRBV10-3 and TRBJ1-1, with 7 bases that match TRBD1. Germline V lookup: CDR1 ENHRY, CDR2 SYGVKD. The V and J ends lost 8 bases and 0 bases, in that order; junction bases with no gene match: 6. The CDR3 runs to 14 residues. The CDR3 spells CAIATGVMNTEAFF. CDR3 sequence (DNA): TGTGCCATCGCCACAGGGGTCATGAACACTGAAGCTTTCTTT.